What follows are 27 T cell receptor beta chains derived from one specimen sequenced in a study of T cells after yellow fever vaccination. One entry per CDR3 protein results from TCRdb running MiXCR on the 5' RACE reads. Altogether about 53,000 distinct CDR3 sequences are present, 5% to 6.5% being singletons, with the ten largest covering around a third. The sequencing here drew on PBMCs, either bulk or a sorted T-cell subset (CD4+, CD8+, memory, or dextramer-sorted; not recorded which), taken on the day of the yellow fever booster vaccination. Receptor source: a man aged 18-30 years who received the YFV17D yellow fever vaccine.

This clonotype was found many times. The CDR3 nucleotides are TGTGCCAGCAGCTTAGTAGAGACCCAGTACTTC. Its translation: CASSLVETQYF. The V and J genes are TRBV7-8 and TRBJ2-5; the D is unclear. Germline V gives CDR1 SGHVS, CDR2 FQNEAQ. Trimming stripped 1 base from V and 4 bases from J, with 1 base between. CDR3 length: 11 amino acids.

The V call is TRBV4-3, the J call TRBJ1-5; D gene uncertain. Trimming stripped 6 bases from V and 7 bases from J, with 16 bases between. The V gene's germline CDR1 is LGHNA and CDR2 YSLEER. CDR3 length: 14 residues. CDR3 loop: CASSPDPTGQPQHF. CDR3 DNA sequence: TGCGCCAGCAGTCCAGACCCCACGGGGCAGCCCCAGCATTTT.

Many counts were recorded for this clonotype. This chain connects TRBV6-2 or TRBV6-3 to TRBJ2-1; a weak D match, TRBD2 (5 bases). V was shortened by 4 bases and J by 6 bases, with 7 bases between the two germline ends. Looked up from germline, CDR1 is MNHEY and CDR2 is SVGEGT. The CDR3 spans 12 residues. The CDR3 loop reads CASSFGVNEQFF. DNA of the CDR3: TGTGCCAGCAGTTTCGGGGTCAATGAGCAGTTCTTC.

This clonotype was recorded many times. The CDR3 coding sequence is TGCGCCAGCAGCCAATCGGGGGGGTCCTACGAGCAGTACTTC. This codes for CASSQSGGSYEQYF. The rearrangement joins TRBV4-1 to TRBJ2-7; 8 bases line up with TRBD2. The J segment lost 1 base and the V segment lost 2 bases, leaving 1 base of the junction unmatched. This CDR3 has 14 residues. Germline CDR1 and CDR2: MGHRA and YSYEKL.

This clonotype was counted only a few times. This chain joins TRBV6-6 and TRBJ2-2, with TRBD1 as a possible D gene (6 bases). V lost 4 bases, J lost 7 bases, and 19 bases lay in between. Germline CDR1 MNHNY, CDR2 SVGAGI (reference sequence). This CDR3 has 16 residues. In DNA form, the CDR3 reads TGTGCCAGCAGTTTCTCGCAGGAACAGGGACGCGGGGAGCTGTTTTTT. This translates into CASSFSQEQGRGELFF.

This clonotype is a singleton in its sample. V is TRBV6-5 and J is TRBJ2-3; a weak D match, TRBD1 (5 bases). Germline V gene data show CDR1 as MNHEY and CDR2 as SVGAGI. The CDR3 covers 14 residues. The V end was cut by 5 bases, the J end by 1 base, with 10 bases between. In nucleotides, the CDR3 is TGTGCCAGCAGTGGGTGGGGCGGCACAGATACGCAGTATTTT. Its translation: CASSGWGGTDTQYF.

This clonotype was seen at least ten times. This chain joins TRBV10-3 and TRBJ2-1; 10 nucleotides match TRBD1. The CDR3 contains 14 residues. Germline CDR1 and CDR2: ENHRY and SYGVKD. The V and J ends lost 6 bases and 6 bases, in that order; junction bases with no gene match: 5. The chain's CDR3 is CAISPGQGFNEQFF. CDR3 sequence (DNA): TGTGCCATCAGCCCGGGACAGGGGTTCAATGAGCAGTTCTTC.

This clonotype has more than one count but fewer than ten. J is TRBJ1-1 and V is TRBV5-4; 8 bases fit TRBD1. V lost 4 bases to trimming and J lost 6 bases; unmatched junction nucleotides: 5. Germline-derived CDR1 and CDR2 are SGHNT and YYREEE (reference sequence). This CDR3 is built from 13 residues. CDR3 DNA sequence: TGTGCCAGCAGCCATAGACAGGGGCCTGAAGCTTTCTTT. Translation gives CASSHRQGPEAFF. Full variable domain (rest looked up from reference TRBV5-4 and TRBJ1-1): ETGVTQSPTHLIKTRGQQVTLRCSSQSGHNTVSWYQQALGQGPQFIFQYYREEENGRGNFPPRFSGLQFPNYSSELNVNALELDDSALYLCASSHRQGPEAFFGQGTRLTVV.

The table lists this clonotype with many counts. The V gene is TRBV6-2 or TRBV6-3, the J gene TRBJ1-2, with D uncertain. Between the trimmed V and J ends, which lost 5 bases and 5 bases, there was a span of 9 bases. CDR1 is MNHEY, CDR2 SVGEGT, per germline. This CDR3 has 12 residues. The CDR3 DNA follows: TGTGCCAGCAGTCAAGGGTGGTATGGCTACACCTTC. This gives the protein CASSQGWYGYTF.

The chain joins TRBV7-9 to TRBJ2-7, with D perhaps matching TRBD2 (6 bases). V dropped 1 base and J dropped 3 bases, with 7 bases sitting between them. CDR3 size: 13 residues. CDR1 and CDR2 (germline): SEHNR, FQNEAQ (reference sequence). CDR3 sequence reads: CASSLGGDYEQYV. The CDR3 DNA follows: TGTGCCAGCAGCTTAGGCGGGGACTACGAGCAGTACGTC.

This clonotype was seen only a few times. V is TRBV27 and J is TRBJ2-7; D unclear. The V gene lost 0 bases and the J gene lost 12 bases, with 3 bases spanning the gap. The CDR3 runs 9 residues. Germline CDR1 MNHEY, CDR2 SMNVEV (reference sequence). In DNA, the CDR3 is TGTGCCAGCAGTTTATCCCTGTACGTC. Its protein product is CASSLSLYV.

In its sample, this clonotype was seen a few times. The chain combines TRBV10-3 with TRBJ2-7, with 8 bases matching TRBD1. The CDR3 has 17 amino acids. CDR1 is ENHRY, CDR2 SYGVKD, per germline. With V trimmed by 3 bases and J by 0 bases, 10 bases remained unmatched. The CDR3 region has the DNA TGTGCCATCAGTGAATCGTCGGGACAGGCTAGCTCCTACGAGCAGTACTTC. Its protein is CAISESSGQASSYEQYF.

By share of the sample, this clonotype is medium-sized. V usage is TRBV5-5 and J usage is TRBJ2-1, with D possibly being TRBD2 (5 bases). Germline V lookup: CDR1 SGHKS, CDR2 YYEKEE (reference sequence). This CDR3 region has 14 residues. With 6 bases removed from V and 8 bases from J, the gap between germline ends came to 18 bases. Written as DNA, the CDR3 is TGTGCCAGCAACCTAGCTTGGGGATCTCATGAGCAGTTCTTC. Amino acid sequence: CASNLAWGSHEQFF.

The CDR3 loop is CASSQVGTGDQTQYF. The DNA for the CDR3 is TGCGCCAGCAGCCAAGTTGGGACAGGGGATCAGACCCAGTACTTC. The chain uses TRBV4-3 and TRBJ2-5; 10 positions match TRBD1. Per the germline V gene, CDR1 is LGHNA and CDR2 is YSLEER. The CDR3 is 15 residues long. J lost 6 bases, V lost 1 base, and 5 bases had no gene match.

This clonotype was picked up many times. The chain combines TRBV6-6 with TRBJ1-2, with a possible D match to TRBD1 (6 bases). V was pared by 4 bases and J by 12 bases, with 12 bases between. Germline lookup yields CDR1 MNHNY and CDR2 SVGAGI (reference sequence). The CDR3 has 11 amino acids. This chain's CDR3 is CASSLRTENTF. CDR3 sequence (DNA): TGTGCCAGCAGTTTAAGGACAGAAAACACCTTC.

In this sample, this clonotype turned up many times. The rearrangement links TRBV11-3 to TRBJ2-1, with D possibly called TRBD1 or TRBD2 (5 bases each). The length of the CDR3 is 15 residues. V lost 1 base and J lost 0, with 7 bases in between. Germline-derived CDR1 and CDR2 are SGHNT and YENEEA. In nucleotides, the CDR3 is TGTGCCAGCAGCTTAGGGGGGAGCTCCTACAATGAGCAGTTCTTC. Translating gives CASSLGGSSYNEQFF.

This clonotype was counted many times. The CDR3 sequence: CASSQEGDSVSYEQYF. The CDR3 nucleotides read TGCGCCAGCAGCCAAGAGGGGGACAGTGTTTCCTACGAGCAGTACTTC. The chain joins TRBV4-3 to TRBJ2-7, with TRBD1 matching 7 bases. This CDR3 has 16 residues. Per the germline V gene, CDR1 is LGHNA and CDR2 is YSLEER. Trimming at V came to 0 bases and at J to 1 base, leaving 6 bases not matched to a gene.

This clonotype has ten or more counts. The chain is built from TRBV6-5 and TRBJ1-1; no clear D gene. Per the germline V gene, CDR1 is MNHEY and CDR2 is SVGAGI. The V and J ends lost 4 bases and 5 bases respectively, with 14 bases between them. The CDR3 sequence is 14 residues long. CDR3 in DNA: TGTGCCAGCAGTTTAACCTTTGCGGATACTGAAGCTTTCTTT. Protein sequence: CASSLTFADTEAFF.

This clonotype was seen repeatedly, ten times or more. The V gene is TRBV20-1, the J gene TRBJ2-3; 7 bases are a match to TRBD1. Germline V CDR1 and CDR2: DFQATT, SNEGSKA (reference sequence). This CDR3 is built from 13 residues. Trimming removed 5 bases from V and 4 bases from J; junction bases left unmatched: 6. For the CDR3, the DNA is TGCAGTGCTGACAGGGCTCAGCCAGATACGCAGTATTTT. It specifies CSADRAQPDTQYF.

This clonotype occurred many times. The chain uses TRBV7-2 and TRBJ1-1; possibly TRBD1 for D (6 bases). The CDR3 is 14 amino acids. Trimming pared 4 bases from V and 7 bases from J, leaving 16 bases between. Germline V gene lookup returns CDR1 SGHTA and CDR2 FQGNSA. This chain's CDR3 is CASSSHPGDIEAFF. The CDR3 DNA sequence: TGTGCCAGCAGCTCCCACCCGGGGGACATTGAAGCTTTCTTT.

This clonotype has a handful of counts. In DNA, the CDR3 is TGTGCCAGCATCCAGACAGGGGCAGACAACACCCTCCACTTT. This translates into CASIQTGADNTLHF. The chain is built from TRBV7-9 and TRBJ1-6; the match to TRBD1 covers 8 bases. The CDR3 sequence is 14 residues long. The V and J ends lost 7 bases and 14 bases, in that order; junction bases with no gene match: 13. Per the germline V gene, CDR1 is SEHNR and CDR2 is FQNEAQ (reference sequence).

This clonotype has more than one count but fewer than ten. The genes are TRBV9 and TRBJ1-1, with D maybe TRBD1 (5 bases). The V end was cut by 0 bases, the J end by 4 bases, with 7 bases between. CDR1 and CDR2 from the germline V gene are SGDLS and YYNGEE. The CDR3 covers 13 residues. The CDR3 DNA sequence: TGTGCCAGCAGCGTAGGTGGGGCCACTGAAGCTTTCTTT. Translation: CASSVGGATEAFF.

The chain recombines TRBV12-3 or TRBV12-4 with TRBJ1-1; D may be TRBD1 (6 bases). The V end lost 5 bases, the J end lost 10 bases, and 17 bases lay between the germline ends. The length of the CDR3 is 13 residues. CDR3 coding DNA: TGTGCCAGCAGTGTCACAGGGCCGGGGGTAGCTTTCTTT. This encodes CASSVTGPGVAFF.

This sequence joins TRBV7-3 and TRBJ1-2; D remains ambiguous. This CDR3 has 14 residues. The germline CDR1 and CDR2 sequences are SGHTA and FQGTGA. The V end lost 1 base, the J end lost 5 bases, and 11 bases lay between the germline ends. Here the CDR3 DNA reads TGTGCCAGCAGCTTAAATAGGGAAGGGTATGGCTACACCTTC. Residues: CASSLNREGYGYTF.

This chain uses TRBV4-1 with TRBJ2-2, with TRBD2 identical over 8 bases. Trimming cost V 1 base and J 0 bases; bases outside gene matches: 13. Germline values: CDR1 MGHRA, CDR2 YSYEKL. The CDR3 is made up of 20 amino acids. This CDR3 reads CASSQVSGSLLSSNTGELFF. DNA of the CDR3: TGCGCCAGCAGCCAAGTCAGCGGGAGCCTCCTAAGTTCGAACACCGGGGAGCTGTTTTTT.

This clonotype was found many times. The rearrangement uses TRBV7-2 and TRBJ2-3; 8 bases agree with TRBD1. The CDR3 has 16 residues. CDR1 is SGHTA, CDR2 FQGNSA, per germline. The ends lost 5 bases at V and 4 bases at J; junction bases unmatched: 11. Here the CDR3 reads CASSSKSGQGADTQYF. In nucleotides, the CDR3 is TGTGCCAGCAGCAGCAAGTCTGGACAGGGTGCAGATACGCAGTATTTT.

The gene calls are TRBV5-1 and TRBJ2-2; TRBD1 aligns across 8 bases. Germline lookup yields CDR1 SGHRS and CDR2 YFSETQ. The CDR3 is 16 amino acids. V dropped 4 bases and J dropped 6; count of bases not matched to a gene: 11. The CDR3 region is CASSPAETGVPGELFF. Written as DNA, the CDR3 is TGCGCCAGCAGCCCGGCGGAGACAGGGGTCCCCGGGGAGCTGTTTTTT.